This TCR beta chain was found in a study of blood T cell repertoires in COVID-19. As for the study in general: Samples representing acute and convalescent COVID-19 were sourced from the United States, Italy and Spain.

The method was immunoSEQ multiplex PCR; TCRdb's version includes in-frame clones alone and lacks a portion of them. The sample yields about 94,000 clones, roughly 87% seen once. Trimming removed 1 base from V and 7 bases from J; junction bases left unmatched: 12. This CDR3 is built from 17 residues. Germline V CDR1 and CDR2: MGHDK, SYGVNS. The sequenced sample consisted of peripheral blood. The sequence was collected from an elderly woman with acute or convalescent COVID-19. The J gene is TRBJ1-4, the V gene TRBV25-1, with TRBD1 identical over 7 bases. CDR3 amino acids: CASSELGLTGLGEKLFF. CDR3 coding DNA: TGTGCCAGCAGTGAATTGGGATTGACAGGGTTGGGTGAAAAACTGTTTTTT.